This TCR beta chain was identified during a study of T cells in Graves' hyperthyroidism and ophthalmopathy. PBMCs were obtained from approximately 10 ml fresh peripheral blood. RNA transcripts yielded amplified TCR beta CDR3 regions. Initially, a first-round RT-PCR of the TCR CDR3 employed the HTBI primer set. Each CDR3 protein is one row after TCRdb ran MiXCR on the multiplex PCR reads. Of hundreds of thousands of distinct CDR3 sequences in the sample, about 14% were seen once. This clonotype was seen many times. The ends lost 0 bases at V and 0 bases at J; junction bases unmatched: 4. There are 17 residues in the CDR3. Germline CDR1 reads SGDLS; CDR2 reads YYNGEE.

This clonotype was obtained from a woman between 45 and 65 years old with Graves' ophthalmopathy. The chain uses TRBV9 and TRBJ2-5, with 11 bases matching TRBD2. Sequencing was done on a sample of blood. The CDR3 is CASSVGLAGGHQETQYF. The CDR3 nucleotides are TGTGCCAGCAGCGTAGGGCTAGCGGGAGGCCACCAAGAGACCCAGTACTTC.